Reported below is one TCR beta chain. The repertoire was sequenced with immunoSEQ multiplex PCR; TCRdb's copy has only in-frame clones and lacks some. The data hold roughly 230,000 clones, with about four fifths observed a single time. These data come from a study of blood T cell repertoires in COVID-19. Study information: Samples of COVID-19 (acute and convalescent) were obtained from the United States, Italy and Spain.

Germline CDR1 is LNHDA and CDR2 is SQIVND (reference sequence). Trimming stripped 4 bases from V and 1 base from J, with 13 bases between. This CDR3 spans 15 amino acids. The receptor's source is a man aged 45-65 years who had recovered from COVID-19. Sequenced: PBMCs or T cells enriched from blood (not recorded which). This chain connects TRBV19 to TRBJ1-1, with D maybe TRBD1 (5 bases). For the CDR3, the DNA is TGTGCCAGTAGTACGTATTCAACAGGGAACACTGAAGCTTTCTTT. Amino acids: CASSTYSTGNTEAFF.